These T cell receptor beta chains were read from a single sample in a study of cytomegalovirus exposure and HLA in healthy donors. Some clones are missing from TCRdb's copy, which holds only in-frame ones; the method was immunoSEQ multiplex PCR. The sample carries about 170,000 clones, 80% to 85% recorded once. Input material: PBMCs. The receptors stem from a boy aged 2 to 10 in good health and CMV-seronegative. Each CDR3 is given with its conserved first and last residue. The D gene is left open where the match is weak. Part of the rows lack a size; the others show once, few, many or a class for expanded clones.

j_call: TRBJ2-3
d_call: TRBD2
v_call: TRBV6-1
clone_size: NA
cdr3_aa: CASRRVAGGDTQYF
cdr3_nt: TGTGCCAGTCGAAGGGTAGCGGGAGGAGATACGCAGTATTTT

j_call: TRBJ1-4
d_call: NA
v_call: TRBV9
clone_size: once
cdr3_aa: CASSVGSVVENEKLFF
cdr3_nt: TGTGCCAGCAGCGTCGGCTCGGTCGTGGAGAATGAAAAACTGTTTTTT

j_call: TRBJ2-3
d_call: NA
v_call: TRBV4-3
clone_size: NA
cdr3_aa: CASSQEPYQATDTQYF
cdr3_nt: TGCGCCAGCAGCCAAGAACCCTACCAGGCGACAGATACGCAGTATTTT

j_call: TRBJ1-1
d_call: TRBD1
v_call: TRBV27
clone_size: NA
cdr3_aa: CASSKDRAPPNTEAFF
cdr3_nt: TGTGCCAGCAGTAAGGACAGGGCGCCTCCGAACACTGAAGCTTTCTTT

j_call: TRBJ2-3
d_call: NA
v_call: TRBV25-1
clone_size: NA
cdr3_aa: CASSLTDTQYF
cdr3_nt: TGTGCCAGCTCTCTCACAGATACGCAGTATTTT

j_call: TRBJ1-2
d_call: NA
v_call: TRBV4-3
clone_size: NA
cdr3_aa: CASSHFILAEDGYTF
cdr3_nt: TGCGCCAGCAGCCATTTCATATTGGCTGAGGATGGCTACACCTTC

j_call: TRBJ1-4
d_call: NA
v_call: TRBV25-1
clone_size: NA
cdr3_aa: CASSVMDGDEKLFF
cdr3_nt: TGTGCCAGCAGTGTTATGGACGGGGATGAAAAACTGTTTTTT

j_call: TRBJ1-1
d_call: NA
v_call: TRBV7-2
clone_size: NA
cdr3_aa: CASSSQVVLGGRPNTEAFF
cdr3_nt: TGTGCCAGCAGCTCCCAGGTTGTGTTGGGGGGGAGACCGAACACTGAAGCTTTCTTT

j_call: TRBJ2-2
d_call: TRBD2
v_call: TRBV28
clone_size: NA
cdr3_aa: CASLAGGPSGELFF
cdr3_nt: TGTGCCAGCCTAGCGGGAGGCCCGTCCGGGGAGCTGTTTTTT

j_call: TRBJ2-1
d_call: NA
v_call: TRBV14
clone_size: few
cdr3_aa: CASSHSYNEQFF
cdr3_nt: TGTGCCAGCAGCCACTCGTACAATGAGCAGTTCTTC

j_call: TRBJ1-6
d_call: TRBD1
v_call: TRBV7-9
clone_size: NA
cdr3_aa: CASSSGTGNSPLHF
cdr3_nt: TGTGCCAGCAGCTCTGGGACAGGAAATTCACCCCTCCACTTT

j_call: TRBJ1-3
d_call: NA
v_call: TRBV29-1
clone_size: NA
cdr3_aa: CSVDGGGNTIYF
cdr3_nt: TGCAGCGTTGACGGGGGAGGTAACACCATATATTTT

j_call: TRBJ1-2
d_call: TRBD1
v_call: TRBV19
clone_size: NA
cdr3_aa: CASSITGDYGYTF
cdr3_nt: TGTGCCAGTAGTATAACAGGGGACTATGGCTACACCTTC

j_call: TRBJ2-3
d_call: TRBD1
v_call: TRBV9
clone_size: NA
cdr3_aa: CASSVTGVSTDTQYF
cdr3_nt: TGTGCCAGCAGCGTGACAGGGGTTAGCACAGATACGCAGTATTTT

j_call: TRBJ1-1
d_call: NA
v_call: TRBV20-1
clone_size: NA
cdr3_aa: CSADSFEAFF
cdr3_nt: TGCAGTGCAGACAGCTTTGAAGCTTTCTTT

j_call: TRBJ2-1
d_call: NA
v_call: TRBV18
clone_size: NA
cdr3_aa: CASSPPRGITYNEQFF
cdr3_nt: TGTGCCAGCTCACCACCGAGAGGGATCACCTACAATGAGCAGTTCTTC

j_call: TRBJ2-1
d_call: NA
v_call: TRBV6-6
clone_size: NA
cdr3_aa: CASSAHRDTYNEQFF
cdr3_nt: TGTGCCAGCAGTGCCCACCGGGACACCTACAATGAGCAGTTCTTC

j_call: TRBJ1-4
d_call: TRBD1
v_call: TRBV6-5
clone_size: NA
cdr3_aa: CASSYPSDREDEKLFF
cdr3_nt: TGTGCCAGCAGTTATCCCTCCGACAGGGAGGATGAAAAACTGTTTTTT

j_call: TRBJ2-3
d_call: TRBD2
v_call: TRBV30
clone_size: NA
cdr3_aa: CAWSEGTSGSMFTDTQYF
cdr3_nt: TGTGCCTGGAGTGAAGGGACTAGCGGGAGTATGTTCACAGATACGCAGTATTTT

j_call: TRBJ2-5
d_call: TRBD1
v_call: TRBV11-3
clone_size: NA
cdr3_aa: CASSQTGGETQYF
cdr3_nt: TGTGCCAGCAGCCAAACAGGGGGGGAGACCCAGTACTTC

j_call: TRBJ2-5
d_call: TRBD2
v_call: TRBV4-3
clone_size: NA
cdr3_aa: CASSQGLAGGETQYF
cdr3_nt: TGCGCCAGCAGCCAGGGACTAGCGGGGGGAGAGACCCAGTACTTC

j_call: TRBJ1-1
d_call: NA
v_call: TRBV19
clone_size: few
cdr3_aa: CASSMDKGDNTEAFF
cdr3_nt: TGTGCCAGTAGTATGGATAAAGGGGATAACACTGAAGCTTTCTTT

j_call: TRBJ2-7
d_call: NA
v_call: TRBV7-9
clone_size: NA
cdr3_aa: CASSLSSRKQYF
cdr3_nt: TGTGCCAGCAGCTTATCCTCGCGTAAGCAGTACTTC

j_call: TRBJ2-2
d_call: TRBD2
v_call: TRBV6-1
clone_size: few
cdr3_aa: CASNQPGGTGELFF
cdr3_nt: TGTGCCAGCAATCAACCGGGAGGAACCGGGGAGCTGTTTTTT

j_call: TRBJ2-1
d_call: NA
v_call: TRBV7-9
clone_size: NA
cdr3_aa: CASRLATAAEQFF
cdr3_nt: TGTGCCAGCAGGCTAGCTACGGCTGCTGAGCAGTTCTTC

j_call: TRBJ1-4
d_call: NA
v_call: TRBV5-1
clone_size: NA
cdr3_aa: CASSPPGGNEKLFF
cdr3_nt: TGCGCCAGCAGCCCCCCGGGAGGTAATGAAAAACTGTTTTTT

j_call: TRBJ1-1
d_call: TRBD1
v_call: TRBV4-3
clone_size: few
cdr3_aa: CASSQVDRTGNTEAFF
cdr3_nt: TGCGCCAGCAGCCAAGTTGACCGGACAGGGAACACTGAAGCTTTCTTT

j_call: TRBJ2-1
d_call: NA
v_call: TRBV19
clone_size: NA
cdr3_aa: CAAGGLADNNEQFF
cdr3_nt: TGTGCCGCAGGAGGTTTAGCGGACAACAATGAGCAGTTCTTC

j_call: TRBJ1-2
d_call: TRBD1
v_call: TRBV9
clone_size: NA
cdr3_aa: CASSAGTGGNGYTF
cdr3_nt: TGTGCCAGCAGCGCAGGGACAGGGGGCAATGGCTACACCTTC

j_call: TRBJ1-5
d_call: NA
v_call: TRBV19
clone_size: NA
cdr3_aa: CASSRRGQPQHF
cdr3_nt: TGTGCCAGTAGTCGGCGGGGTCAGCCCCAGCATTTT

j_call: TRBJ1-1
d_call: NA
v_call: TRBV18
clone_size: NA
cdr3_aa: CASSPQRGANLAEAFF
cdr3_nt: TGTGCCAGCTCACCTCAAAGGGGCGCCAATTTGGCTGAAGCTTTCTTT

j_call: TRBJ2-3
d_call: NA
v_call: TRBV5-1
clone_size: NA
cdr3_aa: CASSSQGTDTQYF
cdr3_nt: TGCGCCAGCAGCTCACAGGGAACAGATACGCAGTATTTT